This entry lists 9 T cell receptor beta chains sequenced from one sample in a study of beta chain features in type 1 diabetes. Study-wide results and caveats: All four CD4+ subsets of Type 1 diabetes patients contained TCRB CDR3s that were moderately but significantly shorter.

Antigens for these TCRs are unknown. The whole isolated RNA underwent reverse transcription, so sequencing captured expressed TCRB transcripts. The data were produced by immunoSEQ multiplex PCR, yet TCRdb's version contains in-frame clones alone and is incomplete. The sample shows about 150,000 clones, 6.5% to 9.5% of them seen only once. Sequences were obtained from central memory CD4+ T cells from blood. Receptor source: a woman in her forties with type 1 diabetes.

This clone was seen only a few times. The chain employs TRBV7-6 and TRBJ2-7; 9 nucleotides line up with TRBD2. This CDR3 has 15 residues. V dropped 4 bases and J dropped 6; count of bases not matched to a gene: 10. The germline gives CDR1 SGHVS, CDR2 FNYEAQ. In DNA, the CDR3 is TGTGCCAGCAGCTCCAGCGGGAGGCACGGGAGCGAGCAGTACTTC. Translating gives CASSSSGRHGSEQYF.

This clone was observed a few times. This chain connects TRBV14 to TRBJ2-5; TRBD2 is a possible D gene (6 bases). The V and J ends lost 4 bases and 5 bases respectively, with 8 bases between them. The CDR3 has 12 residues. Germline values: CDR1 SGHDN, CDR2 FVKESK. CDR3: CASSRGRETQYF. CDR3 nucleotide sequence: TGTGCCAGCAGCCGGGGGAGGGAGACCCAGTACTTC.

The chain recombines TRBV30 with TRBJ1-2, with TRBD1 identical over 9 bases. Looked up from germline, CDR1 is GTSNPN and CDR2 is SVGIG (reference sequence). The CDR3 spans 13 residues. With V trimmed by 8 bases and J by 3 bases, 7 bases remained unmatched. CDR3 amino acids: CASHRGLDYGYTF. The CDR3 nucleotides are TGTGCCAGTCACAGGGGGCTTGACTATGGCTACACCTTC. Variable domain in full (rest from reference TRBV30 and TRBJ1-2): SQTIHQWPATLVQPVGSPLSLECTVEGTSNPNLYWYRQAAGRGLQLLFYSVGIGQISSEVPQNLSASRPQDRQFILSSKKLLLSDSGFYLCASHRGLDYGYTFGSGTRLTVV.

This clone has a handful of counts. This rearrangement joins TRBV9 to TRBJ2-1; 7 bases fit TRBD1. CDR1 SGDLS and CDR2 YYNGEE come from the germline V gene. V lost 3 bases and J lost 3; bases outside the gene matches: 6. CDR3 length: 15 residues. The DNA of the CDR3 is TGTGCCAGCAGCGCACAGGGGAGTAACTACAATGAGCAGTTCTTC. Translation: CASSAQGSNYNEQFF.

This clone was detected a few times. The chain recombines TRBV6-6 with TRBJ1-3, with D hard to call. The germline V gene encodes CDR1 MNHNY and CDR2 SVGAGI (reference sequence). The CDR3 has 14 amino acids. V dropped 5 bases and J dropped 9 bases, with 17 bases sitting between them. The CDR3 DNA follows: TGTGCCAGCAGTCCCGACGGCGATGGCGGCACCATATATTTT. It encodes CASSPDGDGGTIYF.

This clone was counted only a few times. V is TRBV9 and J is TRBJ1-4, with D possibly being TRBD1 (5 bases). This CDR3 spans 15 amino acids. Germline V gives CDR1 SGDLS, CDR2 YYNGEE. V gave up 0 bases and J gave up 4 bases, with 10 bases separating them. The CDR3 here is CASSVAAGFNEKLFF. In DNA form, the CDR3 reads TGTGCCAGCAGCGTAGCCGCAGGGTTTAATGAAAAACTGTTTTTT.

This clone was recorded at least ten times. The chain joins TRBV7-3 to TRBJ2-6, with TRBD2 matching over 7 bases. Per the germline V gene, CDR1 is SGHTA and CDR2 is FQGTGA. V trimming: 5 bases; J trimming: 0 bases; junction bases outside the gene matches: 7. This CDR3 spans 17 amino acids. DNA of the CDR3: TGTGCCAGCAGCGGCGGGAGCAGCTCCTCTGGGGCCAACGTCCTGACTTTC. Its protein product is CASSGGSSSSGANVLTF.

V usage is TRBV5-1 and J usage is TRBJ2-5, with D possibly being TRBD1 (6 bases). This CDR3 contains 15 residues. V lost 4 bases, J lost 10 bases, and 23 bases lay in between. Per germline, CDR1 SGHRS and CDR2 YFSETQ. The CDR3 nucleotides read TGCGCCAGCAGCACCATTGACAGTTCCGAAGGGGGCCAGTACTTC. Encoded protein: CASSTIDSSEGGQYF. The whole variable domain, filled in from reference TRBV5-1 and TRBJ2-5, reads KAGVTQTPRYLIKTRGQQVTLSCSPISGHRSVSWYQQTPGQGLQFLFEYFSETQRNKGNFPGRFSGRQFSNSRSEMNVSTLELGDSALYLCASSTIDSSEGGQYFGPGTRLLVL.

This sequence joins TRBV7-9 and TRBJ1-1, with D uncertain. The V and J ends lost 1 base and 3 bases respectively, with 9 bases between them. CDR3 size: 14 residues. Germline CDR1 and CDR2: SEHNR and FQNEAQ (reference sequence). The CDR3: CASSLESGYTEAFF. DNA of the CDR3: TGTGCCAGCAGCTTAGAATCAGGTTACACTGAAGCTTTCTTT.